Described below is a single T cell receptor (beta chain) sequence and its context. The study recruited people aged 18 to 89 years across roughly 25 US areas. This entry belongs to a study of blood T cell repertoires in COVID-19. Whole-study context: Donors in Cohort 3 who had recovered were those with two negative PCRs, healthcare professional clearance, or resolution of their symptoms. The origin of the acute and convalescent COVID-19 samples was the United States, Italy and Spain. T cells, B-cell-depleted T cells, or PBMCs provided the cDNA or gDNA that served as material.

Data came from immunoSEQ multiplex PCR; TCRdb stores just in-frame clones and leaves some out. Among a few hundred thousand clones, around 85% were seen once, and the ten largest hold about 3.1%. V lost 5 bases to trimming and J lost 2 bases; unmatched junction nucleotides: 4. The germline V gene has CDR1 LGHNA and CDR2 YNFKEQ. This CDR3 is 14 amino acids long. This sequence was found in a woman between 45 and 60 years old in a cohort exposed to, infected with or recovered from COVID-19 (not recorded which). The chain recombines TRBV4-2 with TRBJ2-5, with TRBD1 matching 8 bases. Source material: PBMCs or T cells enriched from blood (not recorded which). This CDR3 is CASSGRDRQETQYF. For the CDR3, the DNA is TGTGCCAGCAGCGGCCGGGACAGGCAAGAGACCCAGTACTTC.